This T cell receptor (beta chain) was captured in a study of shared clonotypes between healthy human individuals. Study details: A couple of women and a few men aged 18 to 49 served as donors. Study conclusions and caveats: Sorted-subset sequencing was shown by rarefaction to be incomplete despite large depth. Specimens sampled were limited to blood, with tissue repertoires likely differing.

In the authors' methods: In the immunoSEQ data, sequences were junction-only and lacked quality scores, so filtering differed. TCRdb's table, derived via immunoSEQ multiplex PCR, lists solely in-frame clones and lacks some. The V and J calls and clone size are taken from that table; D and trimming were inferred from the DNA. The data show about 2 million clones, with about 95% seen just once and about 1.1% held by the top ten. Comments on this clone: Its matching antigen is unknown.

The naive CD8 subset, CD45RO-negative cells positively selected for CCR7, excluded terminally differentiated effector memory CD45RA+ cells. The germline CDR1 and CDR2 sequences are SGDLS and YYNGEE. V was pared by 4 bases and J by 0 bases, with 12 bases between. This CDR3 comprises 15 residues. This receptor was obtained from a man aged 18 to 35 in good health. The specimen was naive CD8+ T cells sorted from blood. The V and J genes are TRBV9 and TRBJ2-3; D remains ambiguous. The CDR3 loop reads CASSLGFASTDTQYF. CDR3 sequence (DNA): TGTGCCAGCAGCTTAGGGTTCGCTAGCACAGATACGCAGTATTTT. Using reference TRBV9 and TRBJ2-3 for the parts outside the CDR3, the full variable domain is DSGVTQTPKHLITATGQRVTLRCSPRSGDLSVYWYQQSLDQGLQFLIQYYNGEERAKGNILERFSAQQFPDLHSELNLSSLELGDSALYFCASSLGFASTDTQYFGPGTRLTVL.